The 14 T cell receptor beta chains given below trace back to one sample, sequenced in a study of shared clonotypes between healthy human individuals. Clones were read by immunoSEQ multiplex PCR, and TCRdb kept only the in-frame ones, dropping some. The table shows 1 million to 1.2 million clones, with approximately 75% occurring only once. The sequencing sample was made of memory CD4+ T cells from PBMCs. This sample's subset: CD45RA-negative fraction. These receptors were obtained from a man in his late teens or twenties in good health. Some clones in this sample may be carry-over from other donors' samples.

The chain couples TRBV27 to TRBJ2-3, with D perhaps matching TRBD2 (5 bases). The V gene's germline CDR1 is MNHEY and CDR2 SMNVEV (reference sequence). This CDR3 contains 14 residues. V lost 10 bases and J 1 base, leaving 15 bases between the germline ends. In nucleotides, the CDR3 is TGTGCCAACCCCTGGAGCGGTTGCACAGATACGCAGTATTTT. It translates to CANPWSGCTDTQYF.

The chain has TRBV28 and TRBJ1-5, with D uncertain. V lost 4 bases and J 7 bases, leaving 8 bases between the germline ends. The CDR3 has 12 residues. Germline values: CDR1 MDHEN, CDR2 SYDVKM. CDR3 protein: CASSYWSQPQHF. As DNA, the CDR3 is TGTGCCAGCAGTTATTGGAGCCAGCCCCAGCATTTT.

The chain is built from TRBV7-8 and TRBJ2-1; D is perhaps TRBD2 (6 bases). Looked up from germline, CDR1 is SGHVS and CDR2 is FQNEAQ. Trimming left V 5 bases short and J 6 bases short, with 20 bases between. The CDR3 has 16 amino acids. CDR3 bases: TGTGCCAGCAGCCGAATTAGCGGAGGGACCTTCAATGAGCAGTTCTTC. It specifies CASSRISGGTFNEQFF.

This chain links TRBV4-1 with TRBJ2-7; D unclear. V lost 0 bases to trimming and J lost 6 bases, with 12 bases between them. The CDR3 spans 14 residues. Germline CDR1 and CDR2: MGHRA and YSYEKL. CDR3 DNA sequence: TGCGCCAGCAGCCAAGAAACGGTTCTGGGCGAGCAGTACTTC. This sequence encodes CASSQETVLGEQYF.

The chain recombines TRBV6-5 with TRBJ1-2, with TRBD1 identical over 7 bases. The CDR3 contains 13 residues. Germline V gene lookup returns CDR1 MNHEY and CDR2 SVGAGI. V lost 10 bases and J lost 6; bases outside the gene matches: 11. The CDR3 protein is CATRSRGGNGYTF. The CDR3 DNA reads as TGTGCCACGCGATCGAGAGGGGGCAATGGCTACACCTTC.

This clone occurred a few times. The J gene is TRBJ1-4, the V gene TRBV2, with no clear D. This CDR3 is built from 11 residues. V was cut by 7 bases and J by 6 bases, with 6 bases left in between. Germline CDR1 and CDR2: SNHLY and FYNNEI. CDR3 region: CASTGYEKLFF. The CDR3 DNA sequence: TGTGCCAGCACGGGATATGAAAAACTGTTTTTT.

The chain couples TRBV18 to TRBJ2-1; a weak D match, TRBD1 (5 bases). This CDR3 has 15 residues. The germline gives CDR1 KGHSH, CDR2 LQKENI. V was clipped by 2 bases and J by 8 bases, with 16 bases between them. CDR3: CASSPMNSRVDEQFF. The CDR3 DNA is TGTGCCAGCTCACCAATGAATTCCAGGGTCGATGAGCAGTTCTTC.

This clone occurred many times. Within the sample, other DNA sequences also encode this same CDR3. The chain links TRBV19 to TRBJ2-1; D tentatively fits TRBD1 or TRBD2 (5 bases each). Germline CDR1 and CDR2: LNHDA and SQIVND (reference sequence). Deletions cut 6 bases from V and 9 bases from J, with 24 bases between. The CDR3 has 16 amino acids. For the CDR3, the DNA is TGTGCCAGTAGCCCCCGTGGCAGGGACCACCGGGGTGAGCAGTTCTTC. Protein: CASSPRGRDHRGEQFF.

A single count supports this clone. V and J are TRBV29-1 and TRBJ2-3, with TRBD2 identical over 9 bases. Germline assignment: CDR1 SQVTM and CDR2 ANQGSEA. Trimming cost V 7 bases and J 9 bases; bases outside gene matches: 8. The CDR3 contains 12 residues. The CDR3 region is CSDKRTSETQYF. CDR3 nucleotides: TGCAGCGACAAGCGGACTAGCGAAACGCAGTATTTT.

V gene TRBV27 combines with J gene TRBJ2-1, with 11 bases identical to TRBD2. Trimming removed 7 bases from V and 4 bases from J; junction bases left unmatched: 3. This CDR3 region has 14 residues. Germline V gene lookup returns CDR1 MNHEY and CDR2 SMNVEV (reference sequence). DNA of the CDR3: TGTGCCAGCACCATAGCGGGAGGGTACAATGAGCAGTTCTTC. Protein product: CASTIAGGYNEQFF.

This rearrangement joins TRBV5-4 to TRBJ2-3; TRBD2 agrees at 7 bases. Germline V gene data show CDR1 as SGHNT and CDR2 as YYREEE (reference sequence). The ends lost 3 bases at V and 8 bases at J; junction bases unmatched: 9. The CDR3 spans 14 residues. CDR3 sequence (DNA): TGTGCCAGCAGCTCTAGCGGTGCTAGTTCTACGCAGTATTTT. It specifies CASSSSGASSTQYF.

The rearrangement uses TRBV2 and TRBJ1-5, with TRBD1 identical over 9 bases. In germline, CDR1 is SNHLY, CDR2 FYNNEI. The CDR3 is 12 residues long. Germline trimming cut 6 bases from V and 7 bases from J; bases unmatched to any gene: 1. CDR3 loop: CASRGTGQPQHF. CDR3 in DNA: TGTGCCAGCAGGGGGACAGGGCAGCCCCAGCATTTT.

Concerning this clone itself: The sample contains more than one DNA sequence encoding this CDR3. The J gene is TRBJ1-2, the V gene TRBV30; D may be TRBD1 (6 bases). Germline V lookup: CDR1 GTSNPN, CDR2 SVGIG (reference sequence). V lost 3 bases to trimming and J lost 8 bases, with 13 bases between them. CDR3 length: 12 residues. CDR3 in amino acids: CAWSVGGYGYTF. DNA of the CDR3: TGTGCCTGGAGCGTAGGGGGGTACGGCTACACCTTC.

This clone occurred a few times. Other DNA sequences within the sample encode an identical CDR3. This chain connects TRBV5-1 to TRBJ1-2; D unresolved. V dropped 2 bases and J dropped 0 bases, with 5 bases sitting between them. The V gene's germline CDR1 is SGHRS and CDR2 YFSETQ. There are 13 residues in the CDR3. The CDR3 reads CASSLGTNYGYTF. CDR3 sequence (DNA): TGCGCCAGCAGCTTAGGGACTAACTATGGCTACACCTTC. Full variable domain (remainder filled in from reference TRBV5-1 and TRBJ1-2): KAGVTQTPRYLIKTRGQQVTLSCSPISGHRSVSWYQQTPGQGLQFLFEYFSETQRNKGNFPGRFSGRQFSNSRSEMNVSTLELGDSALYLCASSLGTNYGYTFGSGTRLTVV.